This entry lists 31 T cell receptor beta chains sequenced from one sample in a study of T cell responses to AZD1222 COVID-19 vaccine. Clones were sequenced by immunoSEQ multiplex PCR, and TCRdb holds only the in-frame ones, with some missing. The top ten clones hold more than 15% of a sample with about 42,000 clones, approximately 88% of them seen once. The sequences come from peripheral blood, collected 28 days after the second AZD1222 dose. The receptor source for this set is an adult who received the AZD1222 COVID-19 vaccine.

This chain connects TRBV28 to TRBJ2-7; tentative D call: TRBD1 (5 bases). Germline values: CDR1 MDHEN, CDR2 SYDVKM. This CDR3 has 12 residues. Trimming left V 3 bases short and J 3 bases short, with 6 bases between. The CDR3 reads CASSFRGYEQYF. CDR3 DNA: TGTGCCAGCAGTTTTAGGGGCTACGAGCAGTACTTC.

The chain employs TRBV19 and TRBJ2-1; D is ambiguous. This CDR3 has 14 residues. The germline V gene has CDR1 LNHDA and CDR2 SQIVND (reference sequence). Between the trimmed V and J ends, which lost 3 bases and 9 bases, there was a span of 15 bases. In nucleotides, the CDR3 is TGTGCCAGTAGTATCGGACGGGTCAATGGTGAGCAGTTCTTC. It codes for CASSIGRVNGEQFF.

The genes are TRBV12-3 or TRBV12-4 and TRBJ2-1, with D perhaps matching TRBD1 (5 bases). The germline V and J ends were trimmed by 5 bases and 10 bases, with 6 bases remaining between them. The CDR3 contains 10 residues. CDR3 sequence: CASSRTEQFF. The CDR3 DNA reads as TGTGCCAGCAGTCGGACAGAGCAGTTCTTC.

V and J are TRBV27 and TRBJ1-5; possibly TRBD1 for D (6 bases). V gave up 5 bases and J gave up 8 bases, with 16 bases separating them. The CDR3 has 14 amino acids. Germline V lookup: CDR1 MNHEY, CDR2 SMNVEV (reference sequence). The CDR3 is CASSVSGTIKPQHF. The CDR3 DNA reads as TGTGCCAGCAGTGTCTCCGGGACAATCAAGCCCCAGCATTTT.

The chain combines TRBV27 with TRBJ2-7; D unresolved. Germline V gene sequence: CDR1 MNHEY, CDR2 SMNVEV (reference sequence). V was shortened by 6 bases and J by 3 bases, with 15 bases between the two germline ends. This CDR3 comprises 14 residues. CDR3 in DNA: TGTGCCAGCAGCCCAGACACAAGAATCTACGAGCAGTACTTC. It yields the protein CASSPDTRIYEQYF.

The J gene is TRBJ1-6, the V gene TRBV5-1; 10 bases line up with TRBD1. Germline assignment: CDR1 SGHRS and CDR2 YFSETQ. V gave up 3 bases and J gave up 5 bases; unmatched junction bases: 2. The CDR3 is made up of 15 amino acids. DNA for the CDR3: TGCGCCAGCAGCTCCGGACAGGGGGATAATTCACCCCTCCACTTT. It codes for CASSSGQGDNSPLHF.

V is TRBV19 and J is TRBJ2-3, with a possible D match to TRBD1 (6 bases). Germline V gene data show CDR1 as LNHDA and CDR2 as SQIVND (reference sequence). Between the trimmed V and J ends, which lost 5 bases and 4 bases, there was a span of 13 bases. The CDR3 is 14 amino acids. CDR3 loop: CASSLNRVSDTQYF. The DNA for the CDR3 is TGTGCCAGTAGTCTAAACAGGGTTTCAGATACGCAGTATTTT.

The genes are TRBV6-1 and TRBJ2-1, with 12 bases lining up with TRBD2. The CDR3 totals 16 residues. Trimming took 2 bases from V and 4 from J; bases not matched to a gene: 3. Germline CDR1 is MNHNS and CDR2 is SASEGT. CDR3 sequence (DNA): TGTGCCAGCAGTGAATTGACTAGCGGGGGATACAATGAGCAGTTCTTC. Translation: CASSELTSGGYNEQFF.

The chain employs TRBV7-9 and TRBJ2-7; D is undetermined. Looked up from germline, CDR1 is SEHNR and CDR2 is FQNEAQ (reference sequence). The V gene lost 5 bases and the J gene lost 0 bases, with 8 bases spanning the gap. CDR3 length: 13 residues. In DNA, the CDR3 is TGTGCCAGCAGCCCACAGAGCTCCTACGAGCAGTACTTC. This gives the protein CASSPQSSYEQYF.

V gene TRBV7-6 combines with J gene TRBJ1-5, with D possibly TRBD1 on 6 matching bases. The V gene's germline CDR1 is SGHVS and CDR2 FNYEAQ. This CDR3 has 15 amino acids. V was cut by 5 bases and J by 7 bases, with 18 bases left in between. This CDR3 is CASSPSRGGLQPQHF. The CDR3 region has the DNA TGTGCCAGCAGCCCTTCAAGGGGGGGTTTACAGCCCCAGCATTTT.

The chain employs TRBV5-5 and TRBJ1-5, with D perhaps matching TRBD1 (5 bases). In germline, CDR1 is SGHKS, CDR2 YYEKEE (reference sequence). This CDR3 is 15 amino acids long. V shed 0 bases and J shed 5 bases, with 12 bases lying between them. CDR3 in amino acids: CASSLEEGYHQPQHF. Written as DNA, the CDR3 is TGTGCCAGCAGCTTGGAGGAGGGGTATCATCAGCCCCAGCATTTT.

The CDR3 sequence is CATSRGQGAANYGYTF. CDR3 DNA: TGTGCCACCAGCAGGGGACAGGGCGCTGCTAACTATGGCTACACCTTC. The chain couples TRBV15 to TRBJ1-2, with 9 positions matching TRBD1. This CDR3 region has 16 residues. V dropped 3 bases and J dropped 0; count of bases not matched to a gene: 5. Germline CDR1 LNHNV, CDR2 YYDKDF (reference sequence).

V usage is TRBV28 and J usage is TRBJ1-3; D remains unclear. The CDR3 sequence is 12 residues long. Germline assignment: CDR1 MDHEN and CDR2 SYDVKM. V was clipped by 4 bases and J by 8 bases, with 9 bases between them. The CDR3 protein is CASSSTWDTIYF. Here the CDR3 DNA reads TGTGCCAGCAGTTCCACCTGGGACACCATATATTTT.

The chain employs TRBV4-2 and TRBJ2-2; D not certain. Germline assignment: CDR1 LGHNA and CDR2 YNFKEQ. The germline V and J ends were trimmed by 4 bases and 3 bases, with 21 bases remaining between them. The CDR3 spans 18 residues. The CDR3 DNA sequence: TGTGCCAGCAGCCCAGGCACTGTGGCTGCCCAGGACACCGGGGAGCTGTTTTTT. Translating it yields CASSPGTVAAQDTGELFF.

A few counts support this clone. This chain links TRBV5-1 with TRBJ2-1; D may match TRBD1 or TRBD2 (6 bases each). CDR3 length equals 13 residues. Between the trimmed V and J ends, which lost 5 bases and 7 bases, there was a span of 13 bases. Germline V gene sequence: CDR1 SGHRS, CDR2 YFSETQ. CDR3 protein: CASRSGGLNEQFF. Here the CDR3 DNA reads TGCGCCAGCAGATCCGGGGGCTTAAATGAGCAGTTCTTC.

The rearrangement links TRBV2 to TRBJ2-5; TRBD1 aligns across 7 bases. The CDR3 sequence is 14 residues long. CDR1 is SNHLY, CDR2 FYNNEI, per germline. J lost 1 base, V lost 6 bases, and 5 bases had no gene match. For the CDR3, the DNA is TGTGCCAGCAGCTCTCGGACAGGCCAAGAGACCCAGTACTTC. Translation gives CASSSRTGQETQYF.

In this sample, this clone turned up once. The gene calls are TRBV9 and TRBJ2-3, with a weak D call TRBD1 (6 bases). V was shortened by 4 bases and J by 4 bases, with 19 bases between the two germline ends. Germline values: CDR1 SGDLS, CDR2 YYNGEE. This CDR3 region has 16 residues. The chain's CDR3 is CASSTADRTHPDTQYF. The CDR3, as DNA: TGTGCCAGCAGCACTGCAGACAGGACTCACCCAGATACGCAGTATTTT.

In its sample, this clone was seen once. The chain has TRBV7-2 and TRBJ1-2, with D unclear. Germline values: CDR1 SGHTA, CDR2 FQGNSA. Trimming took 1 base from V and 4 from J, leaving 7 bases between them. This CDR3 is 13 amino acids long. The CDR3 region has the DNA TGTGCCAGCAGCTTAGGACGCCGCTATGGCTACACCTTC. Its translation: CASSLGRRYGYTF.

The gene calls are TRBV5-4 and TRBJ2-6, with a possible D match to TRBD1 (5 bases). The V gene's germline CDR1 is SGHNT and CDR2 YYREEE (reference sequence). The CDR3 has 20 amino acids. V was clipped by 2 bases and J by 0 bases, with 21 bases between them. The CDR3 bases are TGTGCCAGCAGCTTTCGTTACTCCGAGACAGCTTACTCTGGGGCCAACGTCCTGACTTTC. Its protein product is CASSFRYSETAYSGANVLTF.

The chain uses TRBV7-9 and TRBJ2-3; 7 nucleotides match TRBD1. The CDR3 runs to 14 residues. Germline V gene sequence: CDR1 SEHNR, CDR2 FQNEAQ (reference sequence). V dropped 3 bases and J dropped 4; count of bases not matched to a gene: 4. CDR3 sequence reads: CASSFQGVPDTQYF. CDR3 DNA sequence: TGTGCCAGCAGCTTTCAGGGGGTGCCAGATACGCAGTATTTT.

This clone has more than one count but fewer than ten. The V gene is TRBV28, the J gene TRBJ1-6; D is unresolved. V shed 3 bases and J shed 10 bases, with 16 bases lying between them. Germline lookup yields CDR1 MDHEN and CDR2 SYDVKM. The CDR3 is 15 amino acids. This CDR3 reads CASSFPSGRGSPLHF. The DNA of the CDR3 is TGTGCCAGCAGTTTTCCTTCGGGGAGAGGGTCACCCCTCCACTTT.

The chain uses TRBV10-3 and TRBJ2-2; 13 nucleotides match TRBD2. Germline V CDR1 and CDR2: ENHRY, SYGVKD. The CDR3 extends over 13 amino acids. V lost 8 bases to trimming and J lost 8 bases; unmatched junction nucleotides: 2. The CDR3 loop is CAIGLAGVGELFF. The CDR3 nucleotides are TGTGCCATCGGACTAGCGGGGGTGGGGGAGCTGTTTTTT.

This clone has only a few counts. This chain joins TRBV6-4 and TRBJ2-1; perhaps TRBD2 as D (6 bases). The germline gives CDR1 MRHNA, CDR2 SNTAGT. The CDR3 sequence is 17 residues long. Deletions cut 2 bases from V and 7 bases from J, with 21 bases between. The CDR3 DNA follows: TGTGCCAGCAGTGACGTGGGACGGGGGAATGGTAGGAATGAGCAGTTCTTC. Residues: CASSDVGRGNGRNEQFF.

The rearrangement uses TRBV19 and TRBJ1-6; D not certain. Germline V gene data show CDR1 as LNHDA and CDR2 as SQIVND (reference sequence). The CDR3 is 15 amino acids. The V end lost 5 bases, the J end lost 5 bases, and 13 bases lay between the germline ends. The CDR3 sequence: CASSPIGEHNSPLHF. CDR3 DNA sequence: TGTGCCAGTAGTCCTATCGGGGAACATAATTCACCCCTCCACTTT.

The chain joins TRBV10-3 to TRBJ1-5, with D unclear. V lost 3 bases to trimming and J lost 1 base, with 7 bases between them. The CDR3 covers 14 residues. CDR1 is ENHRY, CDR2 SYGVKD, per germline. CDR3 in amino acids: CAISDQGSNQPQHF. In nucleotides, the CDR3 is TGTGCCATCAGTGATCAAGGGAGCAATCAGCCCCAGCATTTT.

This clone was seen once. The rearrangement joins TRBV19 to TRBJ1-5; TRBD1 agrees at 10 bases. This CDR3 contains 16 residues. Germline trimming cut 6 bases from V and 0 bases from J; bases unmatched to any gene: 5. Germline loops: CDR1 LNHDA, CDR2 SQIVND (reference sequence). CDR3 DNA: TGTGCCAGTAGGACAGGGGGCTCTATTAGCAATCAGCCCCAGCATTTT. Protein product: CASRTGGSISNQPQHF.

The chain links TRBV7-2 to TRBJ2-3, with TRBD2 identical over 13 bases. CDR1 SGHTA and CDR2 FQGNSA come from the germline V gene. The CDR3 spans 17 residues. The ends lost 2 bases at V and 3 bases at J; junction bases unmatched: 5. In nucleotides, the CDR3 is TGTGCCAGCAGCTTATATGCGACTAGCGGGGGGACAGATACGCAGTATTTT. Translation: CASSLYATSGGTDTQYF.

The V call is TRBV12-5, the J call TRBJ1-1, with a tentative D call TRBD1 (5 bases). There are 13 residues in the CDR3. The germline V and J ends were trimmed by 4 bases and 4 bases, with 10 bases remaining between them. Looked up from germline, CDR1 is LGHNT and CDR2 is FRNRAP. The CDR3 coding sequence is TGTGCTAGTGGTTCCCTCGGGGGCACTGAAGCTTTCTTT. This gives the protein CASGSLGGTEAFF.

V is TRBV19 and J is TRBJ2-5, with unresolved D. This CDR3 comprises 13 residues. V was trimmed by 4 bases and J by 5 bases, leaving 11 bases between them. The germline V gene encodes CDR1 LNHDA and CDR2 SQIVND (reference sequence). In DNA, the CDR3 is TGTGCCAGTAGTACTTCCTCAATGGAGACCCAGTACTTC. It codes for CASSTSSMETQYF.

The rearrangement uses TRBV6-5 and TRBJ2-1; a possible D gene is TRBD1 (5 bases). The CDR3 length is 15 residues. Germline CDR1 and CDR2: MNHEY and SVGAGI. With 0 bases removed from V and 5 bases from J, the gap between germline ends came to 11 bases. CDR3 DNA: TGTGCCAGCAGTTACTCTCTGGACACCAACAATGAGCAGTTCTTC. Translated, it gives CASSYSLDTNNEQFF.

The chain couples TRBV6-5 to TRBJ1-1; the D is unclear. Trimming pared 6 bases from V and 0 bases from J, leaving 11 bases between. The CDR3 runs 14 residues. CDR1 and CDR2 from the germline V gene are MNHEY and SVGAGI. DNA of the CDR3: TGTGCCAGCAGAAAAACAGCGCTGAACACTGAAGCTTTCTTT. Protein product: CASRKTALNTEAFF.